This T cell receptor (beta chain) was identified in a study of cytomegalovirus exposure and HLA in healthy donors. PCR was performed using 60 Vbeta and 13 Jbeta primers. Produced via immunoSEQ multiplex PCR; TCRdb's table is partial and in-frame only. This sample has 95,000 to 150,000 clones, with 77% found just once. V lost 4 bases, J lost 5 bases, and 5 bases stayed unmatched. Germline assignment: CDR1 MDHEN and CDR2 SYDVKM. The CDR3 sequence is 15 residues long. This receptor was identified in a human donor in good health. V and J are TRBV28 and TRBJ1-5, with TRBD1 identical over 10 bases. The sequencing input was PBMCs. This chain's CDR3 is CASSSGQGRDQPQHF. CDR3 sequence (DNA): TGTGCCAGCAGTTCGGGACAGGGGAGGGATCAGCCCCAGCATTTT.